Sequencing of this T cell receptor beta chain was carried out in a study of cytomegalovirus exposure and HLA in healthy donors. Study-level results: HLA allele associations emerged for 15,000 to 20,000 TCR beta sequences in a later analysis, at 0.05 false discovery rate. Later analysis identified several of the most significant clusters that appeared linked to common viral pathogens.

All donors participated as healthy donors of bone marrow. Regarding this clone: Its antigen remains unidentified.

This PCR relied on a set of 60 Vbeta primers and 13 Jbeta primers. Sequenced by immunoSEQ multiplex PCR; TCRdb stores in-frame clones only, minus some. The sample consists of fewer than 150,000 clones, around 79% of them appearing once. With 0 bases clipped from V and 9 bases from J, the junction kept 9 bases outside the gene matches. Germline assignment: CDR1 SGHDT and CDR2 YYEEEE. The CDR3 contains 17 residues. The sequence came from a man aged 40-55 years in good health and CMV-seropositive. The sequenced sample was PBMCs. This chain uses TRBV5-6 with TRBJ2-3, with 14 bases matching TRBD2. CDR3 DNA: TGTGCCAGCAGCTTGGGACTAGCGGGAGGGGGTGCAGGGACGCAGTATTTT. This translates into CASSLGLAGGGAGTQYF.